The 14 T cell receptor beta chains listed next were all sequenced from one sample in a study of graft-versus-host responses after intestinal transplantation listed by TCRdb under 2021. Libraries were made using the immunoSEQ multiplex PCR assay. This is the immuneACCESS table as TCRdb keeps it, with only in-frame sequences that have V and J called. A part of the clones is gone; compared with another copy, unresolved V genes explain less than half, and the rest is unexplained. This sample has over 75,000 clones in its table, and more than 70% of those were observed once. The ten largest make up roughly 1.4% of the sample. Sequencing was performed on PBMCs, taken 255 days after intestinal transplant. The receptors here all came from a human patient who received an intestinal transplant, so some T cells may come from the graft donor.

V and J are TRBV7-9 and TRBJ2-7; 8 nucleotides agree with TRBD1. V was clipped by 4 bases and J by 3 bases; unmatched bases: 8. CDR1 and CDR2 from the germline V gene are SEHNR and FQNEAQ (reference sequence). The CDR3 is 15 residues long. CDR3 protein: CASSSPGTGIYEQYV. As DNA, the CDR3 is TGTGCCAGCAGCTCCCCCGGGACAGGTATCTACGAGCAGTACGTC.

The chain recombines TRBV5-1 with TRBJ2-1, with TRBD2 matching 7 bases. This CDR3 contains 14 residues. V was clipped by 4 bases and J by 4 bases; unmatched bases: 5. Germline CDR1 SGHRS, CDR2 YFSETQ. The CDR3 nucleotides read TGCGCCAGCAGCCCCCTAGCGGTGTACAATGAGCAGTTCTTC. Its translation: CASSPLAVYNEQFF.

The V gene is TRBV6-1, the J gene TRBJ2-2; 8 bases are shared with TRBD1. This CDR3 region has 15 residues. Per the germline V gene, CDR1 is MNHNS and CDR2 is SASEGT. The J segment lost 4 bases and the V segment lost 3 bases, leaving 4 bases of the junction unmatched. The CDR3, as DNA: TGTGCCAGCAGTGAGGACAGGGAGATCACCGGGGAGCTGTTTTTT. Amino acid sequence: CASSEDREITGELFF.

A remark on this clone: The junction shows a germline mismatch at one end, possibly a read error. V is TRBV7-7 and J is TRBJ1-4, with 9 bases fitting TRBD1. CDR1 and CDR2 from the germline V gene are SSHAT and FNYEAQ (reference sequence). This CDR3 is 15 amino acids long. CDR3 sequence (DNA): TGTGCTAGCAGCTATCGACAGGGGGTTAATGAAAAACTGTTTTTT. Amino acid sequence: CASSYRQGVNEKLFF. Combining the CDR3 with reference TRBV7-7 and TRBJ1-4 gives the whole variable domain GAGVSQSPRYKVTKRGQDVTLRCDPISSHATLYWYQQALGQGPEFLTYFNYEAQPDKSGLPSDRFSAERPEGSISTLTIQRTEQRDSAMYRCASSYRQGVNEKLFFGSGTQLSVL.

The chain joins TRBV15 to TRBJ2-1, with 7 bases matching TRBD2. From germline, CDR1 is LNHNV and CDR2 YYDKDF (reference sequence). CDR3 length equals 14 residues. V was pared by 8 bases and J by 9 bases, with 13 bases of the junction left unmatched. The CDR3 DNA is TGTGCCACCGCCGCGGGCGGGAGTTCGTCTGAGCAGTTCTTC. It codes for CATAAGGSSSEQFF. The full variable domain, rest sourced from reference TRBV15 and TRBJ2-1, is DAMVIQNPRYQVTQFGKPVTLSCSQTLNHNVMYWYQQKSSQAPKLLFHYYDKDFNNEADTPDNFQSRRPNTSFCFLDIRSPGLGDTAMYLCATAAGGSSSEQFFGPGTRLTVL.

The chain is built from TRBV5-4 and TRBJ1-1; possibly TRBD1 for D (5 bases). Per germline, CDR1 SGHNT and CDR2 YYREEE (reference sequence). V was shortened by 2 bases and J by 1 base, with 6 bases between the two germline ends. CDR3 length: 13 amino acids. For the CDR3, the DNA is TGTGCCAGCAGCTTTGGGGGGAACACTGAAGCTTTCTTT. Translated: CASSFGGNTEAFF.

The rearrangement links TRBV2 to TRBJ2-2, with D perhaps TRBD1 (6 bases). CDR1 and CDR2 (germline): SNHLY, FYNNEI. The CDR3 totals 15 residues. V lost 5 bases and J lost 1, with 11 bases in between. CDR3 region: CASSQQGLNTGELFF. DNA of the CDR3: TGTGCCAGCAGTCAACAGGGCTTGAACACCGGGGAGCTGTTTTTT.

The chain couples TRBV7-9 to TRBJ2-3, with no clear D. Germline CDR1 is SEHNR and CDR2 is FQNEAQ (reference sequence). The length of the CDR3 is 15 residues. V was shortened by 2 bases and J by 8 bases, with 17 bases between the two germline ends. The CDR3 sequence is CASSLNGSPERTQYF. The CDR3 DNA sequence: TGTGCCAGCAGCTTAAATGGGTCCCCCGAACGTACGCAGTATTTT.

The chain uses TRBV7-2 and TRBJ2-7; D might be TRBD2 (6 bases). Germline CDR1 reads SGHTA; CDR2 reads FQGNSA. V was shortened by 5 bases and J by 0 bases, with 8 bases between the two germline ends. The CDR3 covers 13 residues. The CDR3 DNA reads TGTGCCAGCAGCCATAGCGGCTCCTACGAGCAGTACTTC. Its translation: CASSHSGSYEQYF.

The V call is TRBV19, the J call TRBJ2-5, with D uncertain. The germline gives CDR1 LNHDA, CDR2 SQIVND (reference sequence). The CDR3 is made up of 12 amino acids. The ends were cut back, 3 bases at V and 5 bases at J, with 7 bases in the middle. This CDR3 reads CASSMTKETQYF. The CDR3 nucleotides read TGTGCCAGTAGTATGACAAAGGAGACCCAGTACTTC.

V gene TRBV25-1 combines with J gene TRBJ2-7, with D perhaps given as TRBD1 or TRBD2 (5 bases each). CDR1 MGHDK and CDR2 SYGVNS come from the germline V gene. The ends were cut back, 9 bases at V and 5 bases at J, with 20 bases in the middle. This CDR3 comprises 14 residues. CDR3 in DNA: TGTGCCAGTGGGTACGGCAGGGACGCGAACGAGCAGTACTTC. Its translation is CASGYGRDANEQYF.

The chain carries TRBV28 and TRBJ1-5; TRBD1 is a possible D gene (5 bases). This CDR3 is built from 15 residues. Germline lookup yields CDR1 MDHEN and CDR2 SYDVKM. The germline V and J ends were trimmed by 6 bases and 1 base, with 13 bases remaining between them. The CDR3 sequence: CASRVGGTSNQPQHF. The DNA of the CDR3 is TGTGCCAGCAGGGTCGGCGGGACGAGCAATCAGCCCCAGCATTTT.

The chain joins TRBV5-1 to TRBJ1-1, with 8 nucleotides matching TRBD1. This CDR3 contains 14 residues. The germline CDR1 and CDR2 sequences are SGHRS and YFSETQ. Germline trimming cut 4 bases from V and 4 bases from J; bases unmatched to any gene: 6. For the CDR3, the DNA is TGCGCCAGCAGCAGCCCGACAGGGGTCACTGAAGCTTTCTTT. It encodes CASSSPTGVTEAFF. The full variable domain, with the rest looked up from reference TRBV5-1 and TRBJ1-1, is KAGVTQTPRYLIKTRGQQVTLSCSPISGHRSVSWYQQTPGQGLQFLFEYFSETQRNKGNFPGRFSGRQFSNSRSEMNVSTLELGDSALYLCASSSPTGVTEAFFGQGTRLTVV.

The rearrangement joins TRBV7-8 to TRBJ1-5; D may be TRBD1 (6 bases). This CDR3 spans 16 amino acids. V lost 5 bases and J lost 2, with 16 bases in between. Germline V gene sequence: CDR1 SGHVS, CDR2 FQNEAQ. CDR3 sequence (DNA): TGTGCCAGCAGCCCCTGGGCAGGGGCTGGCAATCAGCCCCAGCATTTT. Its translation is CASSPWAGAGNQPQHF.